This T cell receptor beta chain is drawn from a study of Tregs in tolerant kidney transplant recipients. Overall study results and limits: Biological reproducibility was not directly addressed in this study. The small number of patients limits these findings pending further validation. The most relevant donor-specific Treg TCRbeta repertoire apparently came from expansion with activated donor B cells.

Libraries were prepared by immunoSEQ multiplex PCR; TCRdb keeps only in-frame clonotypes and omits some of them. The sample carries some 90,000 clones, approximately 92% recorded once. A note on this clone: Its antigen is currently unknown.

CD4+CD25+CD127- Tregs, CD4+CD25- non-Tregs, CD4 and CD8 cells were sorted. This CDR3 is built from 15 residues. V was pared by 3 bases and J by 4 bases, with 16 bases between. Germline-derived CDR1 and CDR2 are KGHSH and LQKENI. This TCR came from a human donor in good health. The chain combines TRBV18 with TRBJ2-7; possible D gene TRBD2, 6 bases. The sequenced sample consisted of CD8+ T cells from blood. CDR3 sequence reads: CASSPSTGTGYEQYF. CDR3 nucleotides: TGTGCCAGCTCACCTTCAACCGGGACTGGGTACGAGCAGTACTTC.